The sequence of this T cell receptor (beta chain) was determined in a study of blood T cell repertoires in COVID-19. The CDR3 runs 16 residues. The table came from immunoSEQ multiplex PCR; TCRdb's copy has only in-frame clones and leaves some out. The data contain 9,500 to 13,000 clones, over 75% of them singletons. This receptor was identified in a human donor in a cohort sampled during active COVID-19. This chain uses TRBV21-1 with TRBJ2-7; TRBD2 is the table's D call, not checked against the DNA. TRBV21-1 is shown as a pseudogene. Material: peripheral blood. The CDR3 loop reads CASSPLGRGGRYEQYF. The CDR3 nucleotides are TGTGCCAGCAGCCCTTTGGGTAGGGGGGGCCGATACGAGCAGTACTTC.